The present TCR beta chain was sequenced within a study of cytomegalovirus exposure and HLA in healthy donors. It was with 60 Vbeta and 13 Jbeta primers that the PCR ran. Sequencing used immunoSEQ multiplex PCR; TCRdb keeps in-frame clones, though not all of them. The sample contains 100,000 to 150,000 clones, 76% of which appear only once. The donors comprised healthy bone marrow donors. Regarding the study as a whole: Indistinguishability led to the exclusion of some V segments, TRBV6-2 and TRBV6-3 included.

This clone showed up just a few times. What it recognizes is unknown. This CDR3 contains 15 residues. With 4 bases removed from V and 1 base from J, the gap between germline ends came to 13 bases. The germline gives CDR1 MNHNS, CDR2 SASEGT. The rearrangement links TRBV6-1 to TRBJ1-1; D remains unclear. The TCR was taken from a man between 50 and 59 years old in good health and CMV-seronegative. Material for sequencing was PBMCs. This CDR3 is CASSAGSSRNTEAFF. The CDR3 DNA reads TGTGCCAGCAGTGCGGGGTCCAGCCGGAACACTGAAGCTTTCTTT.